A single sample is the source of the 20 T cell receptor beta chains below, sequenced in a study of T cell responses to AZD1222 COVID-19 vaccine. The data were produced by immunoSEQ multiplex PCR, yet TCRdb's version contains in-frame clones alone and is incomplete. The data show 150,000 or so clones, about 88% seen once. Specimen: peripheral blood, collected on day 0 of AZD1222 vaccination. These receptors all stem from an adult in good health.

The table lists this clone with a count of one. The CDR3 region is CASSFSREGTDTQYF. For the CDR3, the DNA is TGTGCCAGCAGCTTTTCGCGGGAGGGGACAGATACGCAGTATTTT. The rearrangement uses TRBV7-8 and TRBJ2-3; TRBD2 agrees at 9 bases. The CDR3 spans 15 residues. J lost 3 bases, V lost 3 bases, and 4 bases had no gene match. The germline V gene has CDR1 SGHVS and CDR2 FQNEAQ.

This clone has a single count. The chain is built from TRBV28 and TRBJ1-3, with 7 bases identical to TRBD1. From germline, CDR1 is MDHEN and CDR2 SYDVKM. With V trimmed by 9 bases and J by 0 bases, 5 bases remained unmatched. The CDR3 is 14 amino acids. CDR3 nucleotides: TGTGCCAGTGTGAAGGGGGCCTCTGGAAACACCATATATTTT. Encoded protein: CASVKGASGNTIYF.

The V call is TRBV30, the J call TRBJ2-7; unclear D gene. Trimming stripped 5 bases from V and 3 bases from J, with 17 bases between. The length of the CDR3 is 14 residues. Germline-derived CDR1 and CDR2 are GTSNPN and SVGIG (reference sequence). CDR3 sequence reads: CAWAFSGSNYEQYF. As DNA, the CDR3 is TGTGCCTGGGCCTTCTCCGGGTCCAACTACGAGCAGTACTTC.

J is TRBJ1-2 and V is TRBV28, with 8 positions matching TRBD1. The V segment lost 4 bases and the J segment 4 bases; nucleotides outside the gene matches: 11. The CDR3 loop spans 16 amino acids. CDR1 MDHEN and CDR2 SYDVKM come from the germline V gene. In DNA form, the CDR3 reads TGTGCCAGCAGTTCCGGCGGACAGGGCGGCATCTATGGCTACACCTTC. Translating it yields CASSSGGQGGIYGYTF.

V and J are TRBV28 and TRBJ2-7; D gene unclear. Trimming pared 5 bases from V and 2 bases from J, leaving 10 bases between. Germline CDR1 is MDHEN and CDR2 is SYDVKM. The CDR3 extends over 13 amino acids. DNA for the CDR3: TGTGCCAGCAGTCCCCAACAGACCTACGAGCAGTACTTC. It yields the protein CASSPQQTYEQYF.

V gene TRBV3-1 (or the pseudogene TRBV3-2) combines with J gene TRBJ2-7; 10 bases line up with TRBD2. This CDR3 has 13 amino acids. Germline V gene lookup returns CDR1 LGHDT and CDR2 YNNKEL (reference sequence). The V segment lost 7 bases and the J segment 0 bases; nucleotides outside the gene matches: 0. The CDR3: CASKREGSYEQYF. For the CDR3, the DNA is TGTGCCAGCAAGCGGGAGGGCTCCTACGAGCAGTACTTC.

This clone was recorded only once. The chain couples TRBV7-4 to TRBJ1-5, with a weak D call TRBD1 (5 bases). Germline V gene sequence: CDR1 SGHVT, CDR2 SQSDAQ. V lost 1 base and J 0 bases, leaving 28 bases between the germline ends. CDR3 size: 22 residues. The CDR3 DNA is TGTGCCAGCAGCTTAGGGGTCAGAGTCGGGACCGTGATGGGCTATAGCAATCAGCCCCAGCATTTT. Translating it yields CASSLGVRVGTVMGYSNQPQHF.

V is TRBV18 and J is TRBJ2-3; TRBD1 is a possible D gene (6 bases). Trimming stripped 6 bases from V and 1 base from J, with 11 bases between. This CDR3 region has 14 residues. Germline V CDR1 and CDR2: KGHSH, LQKENI. CDR3 bases: TGTGCCAGCTCGCGGACAGCCGGCACAGATACGCAGTATTTT. Translation: CASSRTAGTDTQYF.

The rearrangement uses TRBV6-2 or TRBV6-3 and TRBJ2-7; D ambiguous. The CDR3 covers 17 residues. Trimming pared 2 bases from V and 0 bases from J, leaving 17 bases between. Germline assignment: CDR1 MNHEY and CDR2 SVGEGT. CDR3 nucleotides: TGTGCCAGCAGTTACCGGCTCGACCCCGCACCCTCCTACGAGCAGTACTTC. Translated: CASSYRLDPAPSYEQYF.

The chain links TRBV28 to TRBJ1-3; unclear D gene. The CDR3 covers 10 residues. V lost 8 bases and J 4 bases, leaving 3 bases between the germline ends. The germline gives CDR1 MDHEN, CDR2 SYDVKM. The CDR3 region is CASVGNTIYF. In nucleotides, the CDR3 is TGTGCCAGCGTCGGAAACACCATATATTTT.

The chain is built from TRBV7-6 and TRBJ2-1, with TRBD2 matching over 9 bases. V shed 4 bases, J shed 4 bases, and the junction held 5 bases outside the gene matches. This CDR3 region has 15 residues. Germline V gene data show CDR1 as SGHVS and CDR2 as FNYEAQ. The CDR3 sequence: CASSSQTSGYNEQFF. The CDR3 DNA reads as TGTGCCAGCAGCTCGCAGACTAGCGGATACAATGAGCAGTTCTTC.

This chain connects TRBV7-2 to TRBJ1-1, with D hard to call. The ends were cut back, 0 bases at V and 7 bases at J, with 9 bases in the middle. Germline loops: CDR1 SGHTA, CDR2 FQGNSA. The CDR3 is 13 residues long. For the CDR3, the DNA is TGTGCCAGCAGCTTAGCCCTCCAGAGTGAAGCTTTCTTT. Translating gives CASSLALQSEAFF.

This chain joins TRBV28 and TRBJ2-7; D is ambiguous. V dropped 3 bases and J dropped 6 bases, with 12 bases sitting between them. CDR3 length: 13 amino acids. In germline, CDR1 is MDHEN, CDR2 SYDVKM. In nucleotides, the CDR3 is TGTGCCAGCAGTTTTGAAGGGTTGCGCGAGCAGTACTTC. This encodes CASSFEGLREQYF.

This chain links TRBV28 with TRBJ1-1; the D gene is possibly TRBD1 (6 bases). The CDR3 sequence is 14 residues long. Germline loops: CDR1 MDHEN, CDR2 SYDVKM. V was clipped by 8 bases and J by 4 bases, with 17 bases between them. The CDR3: CASDDEGGFTEAFF. In DNA, the CDR3 is TGTGCCAGCGATGACGAGGGGGGGTTCACTGAAGCTTTCTTT.

The chain employs TRBV5-1 and TRBJ2-7; TRBD1 matches at 9 bases. The CDR3 contains 13 residues. V lost 6 bases, J lost 6 bases, and 7 bases stayed unmatched. Germline values: CDR1 SGHRS, CDR2 YFSETQ. The CDR3 DNA reads as TGCGCCAGCAATCTACAGGGGGCGGCCGAGCAGTACTTC. Encoded protein: CASNLQGAAEQYF. Complete variable domain (other parts from reference TRBV5-1 and TRBJ2-7): KAGVTQTPRYLIKTRGQQVTLSCSPISGHRSVSWYQQTPGQGLQFLFEYFSETQRNKGNFPGRFSGRQFSNSRSEMNVSTLELGDSALYLCASNLQGAAEQYFGPGTRLTVT.

The chain is built from TRBV28 and TRBJ1-2, with 12 bases fitting TRBD1. This CDR3 spans 17 amino acids. Trimming removed 1 base from V and 6 bases from J; junction bases left unmatched: 9. CDR1 is MDHEN, CDR2 SYDVKM, per germline. CDR3 in DNA: TGTGCCAGCAGTTTATCCCCGGGACAGGGGGCTGGGCATGGCTACACCTTC. Translating gives CASSLSPGQGAGHGYTF.

The chain carries TRBV5-1 and TRBJ2-7, with a tentative D call TRBD2 (5 bases). V dropped 2 bases and J dropped 5 bases, with 14 bases sitting between them. The CDR3 has 14 residues. CDR1 and CDR2 (germline): SGHRS, YFSETQ. CDR3 region: CASSFGVPVNEQYF. For the CDR3, the DNA is TGCGCCAGCAGCTTCGGGGTACCGGTAAACGAGCAGTACTTC.

This chain links TRBV30 with TRBJ1-2; D gene uncertain. The germline CDR1 and CDR2 sequences are GTSNPN and SVGIG (reference sequence). Deletions cut 4 bases from V and 0 bases from J, with 9 bases between. The CDR3 covers 13 residues. CDR3 in DNA: TGTGCCTGGAATGCCCGAGCTAACTATGGCTACACCTTC. Residues: CAWNARANYGYTF. Together with reference TRBV30 and TRBJ1-2, the CDR3 gives the full variable domain: SQTIHQWPATLVQPVGSPLSLECTVEGTSNPNLYWYRQAAGRGLQLLFYSVGIGQISSEVPQNLSASRPQDRQFILSSKKLLLSDSGFYLCAWNARANYGYTFGSGTRLTVV.

This clone occurred once. The chain is built from TRBV27 and TRBJ1-1, with D maybe TRBD1 (6 bases). The length of the CDR3 is 16 residues. V was trimmed by 1 base and J by 4 bases, leaving 16 bases between them. CDR1 is MNHEY and CDR2 is SMNVEV in the germline V gene (reference sequence). This CDR3 is CASSLWGAQRGTEAFF. The CDR3 DNA is TGTGCCAGCAGTTTATGGGGGGCTCAGAGGGGCACTGAAGCTTTCTTT.

This sequence joins TRBV7-9 and TRBJ1-1; D possibly corresponds to TRBD1 (5 bases). The ends were cut back, 3 bases at V and 1 base at J, with 12 bases in the middle. This CDR3 is built from 15 residues. The germline gives CDR1 SEHNR, CDR2 FQNEAQ (reference sequence). CDR3 nucleotides: TGTGCCAGCAGCTTTGTCCAGGGTGGGAACACTGAAGCTTTCTTT. Protein product: CASSFVQGGNTEAFF.